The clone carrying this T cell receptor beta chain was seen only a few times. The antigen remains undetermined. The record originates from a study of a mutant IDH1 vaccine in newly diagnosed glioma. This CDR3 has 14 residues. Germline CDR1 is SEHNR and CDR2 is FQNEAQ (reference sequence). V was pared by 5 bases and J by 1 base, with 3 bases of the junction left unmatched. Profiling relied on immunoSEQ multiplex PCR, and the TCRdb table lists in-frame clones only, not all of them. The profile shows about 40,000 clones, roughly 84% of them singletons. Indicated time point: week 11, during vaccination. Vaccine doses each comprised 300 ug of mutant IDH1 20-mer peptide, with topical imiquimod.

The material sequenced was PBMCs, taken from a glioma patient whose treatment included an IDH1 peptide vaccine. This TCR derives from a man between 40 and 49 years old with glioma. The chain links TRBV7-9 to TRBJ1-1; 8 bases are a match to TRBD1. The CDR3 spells CASSPGQGNTEAFF. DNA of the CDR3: TGTGCCAGCAGCCCCGGACAGGGGAACACTGAAGCTTTCTTT.